This T cell receptor (beta chain) was sequenced during a study of shared clonotypes between healthy human individuals. Study background: For every donor, three CD4 naive, three CD4 memory, two CD8 naive and one CD8 memory plates were used. Study-wide results and limits: Naive CD4 clonotype sharing across a few donors was approximately 5.2%.

The assay was immunoSEQ multiplex PCR, and TCRdb's table has in-frame clones only and misses some. The table includes 2,100,000 or so clones, almost 96% detected once. V was cut by 6 bases and J by 6 bases, with 12 bases left in between. CDR1 and CDR2 from the germline V gene are MNHEY and SVGAGI. This CDR3 is 12 amino acids long. On this clone: Antigen specificity is unknown.

Sample: naive CD4+ T cells sorted from blood. This sample's subset: CD45RA+ positively selected. The clonotype originates from a man aged 18 to 29 in good health. The genes are TRBV6-5 and TRBJ2-7, with TRBD2 as a possible D gene (6 bases). The CDR3 sequence is CASRRGTVEQYF. The CDR3 DNA reads as TGTGCCAGCAGACGCGGGACGGTCGAGCAGTACTTC.